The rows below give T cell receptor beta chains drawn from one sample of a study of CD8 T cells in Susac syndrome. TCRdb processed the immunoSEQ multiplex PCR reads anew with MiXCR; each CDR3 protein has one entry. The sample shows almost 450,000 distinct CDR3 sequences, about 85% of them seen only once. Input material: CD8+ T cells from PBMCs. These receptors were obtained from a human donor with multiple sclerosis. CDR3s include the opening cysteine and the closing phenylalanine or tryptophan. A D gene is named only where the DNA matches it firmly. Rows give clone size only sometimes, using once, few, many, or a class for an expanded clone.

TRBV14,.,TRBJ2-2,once,CASSQPGTAPNTGELFF,TGTGCCAGCAGCCAACCCGGGACCGCTCCTAACACCGGGGAGCTGTTTTTT
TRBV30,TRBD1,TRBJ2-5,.,CAWSERTGRRETQYF,TGTGCCTGGAGTGAAAGGACAGGGCGTCGAGAGACCCAGTACTTC
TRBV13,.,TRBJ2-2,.,CASSPGTKGSGELFF,TGTGCCAGCAGCCCCGGGACGAAGGGATCCGGGGAGCTGTTTTTT
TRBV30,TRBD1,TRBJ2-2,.,CACLRTGTTGELFF,TGTGCCTGCCTTAGGACAGGGACCACCGGGGAGCTGTTTTTT
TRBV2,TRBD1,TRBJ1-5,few,CASSKTGDQPQHF,TGTGCCAGCAGTAAGACAGGGGACCAGCCCCAGCATTTT
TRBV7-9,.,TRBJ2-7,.,CASSEESGPSYEQYF,TGTGCCAGCAGCGAGGAGAGCGGGCCCTCCTACGAGCAGTACTTC
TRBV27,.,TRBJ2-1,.,CASKGGQRWDEQFF,TGTGCCAGCAAGGGGGGACAGAGGTGGGACGAGCAGTTCTTC
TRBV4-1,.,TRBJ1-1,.,CASSQWGNGNTEAFF,TGCGCCAGCAGCCAATGGGGCAATGGAAACACTGAAGCTTTCTTT
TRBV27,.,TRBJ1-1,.,CASSPSGAMNTEAFF,TGTGCCAGCAGCCCCTCCGGGGCCATGAACACTGAAGCTTTCTTT
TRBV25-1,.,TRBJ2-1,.,CASSEEITYNEQFF,TGTGCCAGCAGTGAAGAGATTACATACAATGAGCAGTTCTTC
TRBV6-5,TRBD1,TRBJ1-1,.,CASSTDRVFEAFF,TGTGCCAGCAGTACGGACAGGGTATTTGAAGCTTTCTTT
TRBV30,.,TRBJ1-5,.,CTWKMGRPPPGQPQHF,TGTACCTGGAAGATGGGTCGACCCCCTCCGGGCCAGCCCCAGCATTTT
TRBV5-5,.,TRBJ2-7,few,CASSIPLEVTYEQYF,TGTGCCAGCAGCATACCCTTGGAGGTGACCTACGAGCAGTACTTC
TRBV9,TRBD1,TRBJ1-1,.,CASSDSIHRGSNTEAFF,TGTGCCAGCAGCGACAGTATACACAGGGGGTCGAACACTGAAGCTTTCTTT
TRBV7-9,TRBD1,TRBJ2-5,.,CASSSRDRQETQYF,TGTGCCAGCAGCTCCCGGGACAGACAAGAGACCCAGTACTTC
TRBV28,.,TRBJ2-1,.,CASSLYRYEQFF,TGTGCCAGTAGTTTATACCGCTATGAGCAGTTCTTC
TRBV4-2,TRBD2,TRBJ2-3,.,CASSYGLAGVDTQYF,TGTGCCAGCAGCTACGGACTAGCGGGAGTGGATACGCAGTATTTT
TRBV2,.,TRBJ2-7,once,CASIEGGEQYF,TGTGCCAGCATTGAAGGGGGCGAGCAGTACTTC
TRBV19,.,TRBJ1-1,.,CASSIAGLGTEAFF,TGTGCCAGTAGTATAGCGGGTTTGGGCACTGAAGCTTTCTTT
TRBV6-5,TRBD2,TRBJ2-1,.,CASSFGGREGFNEQFF,TGTGCCAGCAGTTTTGGGGGGCGGGAGGGATTTAATGAGCAGTTCTTC
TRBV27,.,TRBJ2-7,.,CASSLQQPYYEQYF,TGTGCCAGCAGTTTACAACAGCCTTACTACGAGCAGTACTTC
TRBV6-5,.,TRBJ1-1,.,CASSYRISLVTEAFF,TGTGCCAGCAGTTACAGGATTTCGCTAGTCACTGAAGCTTTCTTT
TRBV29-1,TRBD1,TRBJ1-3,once,CSVVTGRGNTIYF,TGCAGCGTCGTGACAGGGCGAGGAAACACCATATATTTT
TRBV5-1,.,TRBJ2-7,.,CASSLSEGPQDEQYF,TGCGCCAGCAGCCTCTCCGAGGGTCCCCAGGACGAGCAGTACTTC
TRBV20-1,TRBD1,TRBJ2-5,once,CSARGRGQGEETQYF,TGCAGTGCTAGGGGACGCGGGCAGGGGGAAGAGACCCAGTACTTC
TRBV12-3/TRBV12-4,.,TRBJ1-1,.,CASSLAVVYTEAFF,TGTGCCAGCAGTTTAGCGGTTGTGTACACTGAAGCTTTCTTT
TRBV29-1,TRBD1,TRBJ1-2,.,CSVEDRVTYGYTF,TGCAGCGTTGAGGACAGGGTTACCTATGGCTACACCTTC
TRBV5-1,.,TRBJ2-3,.,CASSLARVGPSDTQYF,TGCGCCAGCAGCTTGGCCAGGGTGGGCCCCTCAGATACGCAGTATTTT
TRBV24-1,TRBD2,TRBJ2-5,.,CATSGEGETQYF,TGTGCCACCAGCGGGGAGGGAGAGACCCAGTACTTC
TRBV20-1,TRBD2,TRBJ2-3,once,CSATHPRLAGPTDTQYF,TGCAGTGCTACCCACCCGCGGCTAGCGGGACCCACAGATACGCAGTATTTT
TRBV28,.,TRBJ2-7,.,CARSPEGYEQYF,TGTGCCCGCAGTCCCGAAGGCTACGAGCAGTACTTC
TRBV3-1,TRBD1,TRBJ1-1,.,CASSEETWDRGSEAFF,TGTGCCAGCAGTGAGGAAACCTGGGACAGGGGCTCGGAAGCTTTCTTT
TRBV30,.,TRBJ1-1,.,CAWGLQEAFF,TGTGCCTGGGGACTGCAGGAGGCTTTCTTT
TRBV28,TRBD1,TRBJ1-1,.,CASSDRGVNTEAFF,TGTGCCAGCAGCGACAGGGGTGTAAACACTGAAGCTTTCTTT
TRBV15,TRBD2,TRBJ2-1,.,CATSSGLAVDNEQFF,TGTGCCACCAGCAGTGGACTAGCGGTCGACAATGAGCAGTTCTTC
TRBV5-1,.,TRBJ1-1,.,CASSMVGLEAFF,TGCGCCAGCAGCATGGTCGGTTTGGAGGCTTTCTTT